The source of this T cell receptor beta chain is a study of radiotherapy plus CTLA-4 blockade in lung cancer. In the study overall: Objective responses were observed in 15% to 20% of patients, and disease control was achieved by around 31%. Study results and limitations: TCR clones originating in tumors grew in number in blood after radiotherapy plus ipilimumab. With interferon-beta, early dynamics of blood T cell clones were reported to best predict response.

This table comes from immunoSEQ multiplex PCR, and its TCRdb copy is limited to in-frame clones, with some not included. This repertoire shows about 87,000 clones, around 90% found once; its top ten account for 16%. Patients in the study, people with chemo-refractory metastatic non-small-cell lung cancer, received focal radiation plus ipilimumab CTLA-4 blockade. As concerns this clone: Its antigen is not known.

There are 15 residues in the CDR3. Germline-derived CDR1 and CDR2 are LGHNA and YSLEER. The V segment lost 2 bases and the J segment 7 bases; nucleotides outside the gene matches: 4. The chain employs TRBV4-3 and TRBJ1-6; 8 bases match TRBD1. The TCR originated in a human donor with non-small cell lung cancer that progressed on radiotherapy plus ipilimumab. Sequences were derived from peripheral blood, sampled from a patient treated with radiotherapy plus ipilimumab. The CDR3 reads CASSQRTGNNSPLHF. The CDR3 DNA sequence: TGCGCCAGCAGCCAACGGACAGGGAACAATTCACCCCTCCACTTT.